The rows below give T cell receptor beta chains drawn from one sample of a study of cytomegalovirus exposure and HLA in healthy donors. Measured with immunoSEQ multiplex PCR; TCRdb has only the in-frame clones, and not every one. The sample yields around 130,000 clones, around three quarters seen once. Sequenced material: PBMCs. All receptors come from a man between 25 and 39 years old in good health and CMV-seronegative. CDR3s include the opening cysteine and the closing phenylalanine or tryptophan. The order of the fields is D gene, J gene, V gene, clone size, CDR3 protein, CDR3 DNA. The D gene is left open where the match is weak. The listing skips clone size in some rows; elsewhere it reads once, few, many or a size class.

-	TRBJ1-2	TRBV27	-	CASSGQNLYGYTF	TGTGCCAGCAGTGGACAGAACCTCTATGGCTACACCTTC
TRBD1	TRBJ1-2	TRBV19	-	CASTLAPPRGNYGYTF	TGTGCCAGCACTTTAGCCCCCCCCAGGGGGAACTATGGCTACACCTTC
-	TRBJ2-6	TRBV2	-	CASSGAAFSGANVLTF	TGTGCCAGCAGCGGTGCGGCCTTTTCTGGGGCCAACGTCCTGACTTTC
-	TRBJ2-1	TRBV19	-	CASTPSQDLSGSPRVHEQFF	TGTGCCAGTACCCCTTCCCAGGACCTTAGCGGCTCACCTAGGGTCCATGAGCAGTTCTTC
TRBD1	TRBJ2-7	TRBV19	-	CASMKTDRGFYEQYF	TGTGCCAGTATGAAGACGGACAGGGGCTTCTACGAGCAGTACTTC
TRBD1	TRBJ1-5	TRBV7-2	-	CASSVGQGGGQPQHF	TGTGCCAGCAGCGTGGGACAGGGGGGAGGGCAGCCCCAGCATTTT
-	TRBJ1-2	TRBV7-9	-	CASSLPGHYGYTF	TGTGCCAGCAGCTTACCCGGTCACTATGGCTACACCTTC
TRBD1	TRBJ1-5	TRBV6-1	-	CASIPTGYNQPQHF	TGTGCCAGCATCCCGACAGGGTACAATCAGCCCCAGCATTTT
-	TRBJ1-2	TRBV7-9	-	CASRPPGIGGDNYGYTF	TGTGCCAGCAGGCCCCCGGGGATAGGAGGCGATAACTATGGCTACACCTTC
TRBD1	TRBJ2-7	TRBV28	-	CASSPPPTGDLRYEQYF	TGTGCCAGCAGTCCTCCCCCGACAGGGGACTTGCGCTACGAGCAGTACTTC
TRBD1	TRBJ1-5	TRBV18	-	CASSPRGQLNQPQHF	TGTGCCAGCTCACCCAGGGGACAGCTCAATCAGCCCCAGCATTTT
-	TRBJ2-4	TRBV5-1	-	CASSLGQGMDIQYF	TGCGCCAGCAGCTTAGGTCAGGGGATGGACATTCAGTACTTC
-	TRBJ1-6	TRBV6-5	-	CASSYEGATLNSPLHF	TGTGCCAGCAGTTACGAGGGTGCCACCCTGAATTCACCCCTCCACTTT
-	TRBJ2-5	TRBV5-1	-	CASSLMGQQTQYF	TGCGCCAGCAGCTTGATGGGACAACAGACCCAGTACTTC
-	TRBJ2-7	TRBV11-3	-	CASSAERTPGYEQYF	TGTGCCAGCAGCGCTGAGCGGACTCCGGGCTACGAGCAGTACTTC
TRBD1	TRBJ2-7	TRBV29-1	-	CSAITGTGAYEQYF	TGCAGCGCTATAACCGGGACAGGGGCCTACGAGCAGTACTTC
-	TRBJ1-5	TRBV6-5	-	CASSSLDRLGPQHF	TGTGCCAGCAGTTCCCTTGACAGGTTGGGGCCCCAGCATTTT
TRBD1	TRBJ1-4	TRBV7-2	-	CASSVDREEKLFF	TGTGCCAGCAGCGTGGACAGGGAGGAAAAACTGTTTTTT
TRBD1	TRBJ2-1	TRBV5-4	-	CASSVPGQENNEQFF	TGTGCCAGCAGCGTCCCGGGACAGGAAAACAATGAGCAGTTCTTC
TRBD2	TRBJ2-7	TRBV5-1	once	CASSSPSGPSYEQYF	TGCGCCAGCAGCTCACCTAGCGGGCCCTCCTACGAGCAGTACTTC
-	TRBJ1-5	TRBV4-1	few	CASSQDAGSNQPQHF	TGCGCCAGCAGCCAAGATGCGGGTAGCAATCAGCCCCAGCATTTT
-	TRBJ2-1	TRBV5-8	-	CASSFSRDSLQFF	TGTGCCAGCAGCTTCTCCCGGGACTCCCTACAGTTCTTC
TRBD1	TRBJ1-2	TRBV29-1	-	CSVPPGQGGYGYTF	TGCAGCGTCCCACCGGGACAGGGGGGCTATGGCTACACCTTC
TRBD1	TRBJ2-7	TRBV2	-	CASTLSDRGREQYF	TGTGCCAGCACCTTAAGCGACAGGGGGCGAGAGCAGTACTTC
-	TRBJ1-2	TRBV19	-	CASSSNTQGYYGYTF	TGTGCCAGTAGTAGCAACACACAGGGATACTATGGCTACACCTTC
-	TRBJ2-3	TRBV19	-	CASMQENTQYF	TGTGCCAGTATGCAGGAAAATACGCAGTATTTT
TRBD1	TRBJ2-5	TRBV18	few	CASSPQQGDGETQYF	TGTGCCAGCTCACCTCAACAGGGGGACGGGGAGACCCAGTACTTC
TRBD2	TRBJ2-3	TRBV27	once	CASSLYPSGSTDTQYF	TGTGCCAGCAGTTTATATCCTAGCGGGAGCACAGATACGCAGTATTTT
TRBD1	TRBJ1-5	TRBV27	-	CASSPGQGNQPQHF	TGTGCCAGCAGCCCGGGACAGGGCAATCAGCCCCAGCATTTT
-	TRBJ1-4	TRBV18	-	CASSPGPIREKLFF	TGTGCCAGCTCACCGGGCCCTATACGGGAAAAACTGTTTTTT
-	TRBJ2-3	TRBV12-5	-	CASQGTDTQYF	TGTGCTAGCCAGGGCACAGATACGCAGTATTTT
-	TRBJ1-1	TRBV19	-	CASSEYGTEAFF	TGTGCCAGTAGTGAGTACGGCACTGAAGCTTTCTTT
-	TRBJ1-1	TRBV27	-	CASSLSPAVEAFF	TGTGCCAGCAGTTTATCTCCTGCAGTTGAAGCTTTCTTT
-	TRBJ2-3	TRBV5-5	-	CASSFQVTDTQYF	TGTGCCAGCAGCTTTCAGGTTACAGATACGCAGTATTTT
TRBD1	TRBJ1-4	TRBV28	-	CASSSPIGTGGFEKLFF	TGTGCCAGCAGTTCCCCGATCGGGACAGGGGGCTTTGAAAAACTGTTTTTT
TRBD2	TRBJ2-3	TRBV27	-	CASSLTIGTTTDTQYF	TGTGCCAGCAGTTTAACAATTGGGACTACCACAGATACGCAGTATTTT
-	TRBJ2-7	TRBV5-4	once	CASSLGPTGDEQYF	TGTGCCAGCAGCTTGGGTCCGACAGGCGACGAGCAGTACTTC
TRBD1	TRBJ2-5	TRBV11-2	-	CASSLGRGGQGVGETQYF	TGTGCCAGCAGCCTAGGGCGAGGGGGACAGGGGGTTGGGGAGACCCAGTACTTC
TRBD1	TRBJ1-1	TRBV13	-	CASSQTGGRWNTEAFF	TGTGCCAGCAGCCAAACAGGGGGCAGATGGAACACTGAAGCTTTCTTT
TRBD2	TRBJ2-4	TRBV28	-	CASSLMLAGAKNIQYF	TGTGCCAGCAGTTTAATGCTAGCGGGAGCCAAAAACATTCAGTACTTC
-	TRBJ2-3	TRBV5-4	-	CASSFGMASSTDTQYF	TGTGCCAGCAGCTTTGGCATGGCTTCTAGCACAGATACGCAGTATTTT
-	TRBJ1-2	TRBV4-1	-	CASSQDHGGGGYGYTF	TGCGCCAGCAGCCAAGATCACGGCGGGGGCGGCTATGGCTACACCTTC
TRBD2	TRBJ2-1	TRBV10-3	-	CAINPSGSGSYNEQFF	TGTGCCATCAATCCTAGCGGGAGTGGGTCCTACAATGAGCAGTTCTTC
-	TRBJ2-7	TRBV19	-	CAIGQILDYEQYF	TGTGCCATAGGACAGATACTCGACTACGAGCAGTACTTC
TRBD1	TRBJ1-2	TRBV5-4	-	CASSLWDREYGYTF	TGTGCCAGCAGCTTGTGGGACAGGGAGTATGGCTACACCTTC
TRBD2	TRBJ2-7	TRBV7-2	-	CASSLLRGGYEQYF	TGTGCCAGCAGCTTACTGCGGGGGGGGTACGAGCAGTACTTC
TRBD1	TRBJ2-7	TRBV4-1	few	CASSLKYRDRDF	TGCGCCAGCAGCCTCAAATACCGGGACAGGGACTTC
-	TRBJ2-7	TRBV5-6	-	CASRLTRQLPTRQYF	TGTGCCAGCAGACTGACACGACAGCTCCCTACGAGGCAGTACTTC
TRBD1	TRBJ2-2	TRBV7-9	-	CASSSMDRAYTGELFF	TGTGCCAGCAGCTCAATGGACAGGGCGTACACCGGGGAGCTGTTTTTT
TRBD1	TRBJ2-2	TRBV7-2	-	CASRAGTANTGELFF	TGTGCCAGCAGAGCCGGGACAGCGAACACCGGGGAGCTGTTTTTT
-	TRBJ2-7	TRBV4-3	-	CASSQGTGKGNYEQYF	TGCGCCAGCAGCCAGGGAACAGGGAAAGGTAACTACGAGCAGTACTTC
-	TRBJ1-6	TRBV10-3	-	CAISESLNSPLHF	TGTGCCATCAGTGAGTCTCTGAATTCACCCCTCCACTTT